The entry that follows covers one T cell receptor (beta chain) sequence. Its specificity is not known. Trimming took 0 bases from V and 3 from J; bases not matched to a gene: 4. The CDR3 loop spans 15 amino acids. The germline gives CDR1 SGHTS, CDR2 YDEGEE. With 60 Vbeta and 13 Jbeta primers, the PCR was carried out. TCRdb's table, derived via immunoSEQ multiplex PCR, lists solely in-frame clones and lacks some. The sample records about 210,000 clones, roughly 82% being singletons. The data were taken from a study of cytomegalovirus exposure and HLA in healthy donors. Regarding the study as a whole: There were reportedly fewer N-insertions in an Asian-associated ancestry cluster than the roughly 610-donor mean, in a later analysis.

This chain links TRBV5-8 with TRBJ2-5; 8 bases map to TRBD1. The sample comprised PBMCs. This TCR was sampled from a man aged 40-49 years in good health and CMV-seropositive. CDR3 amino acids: CASSLGTGRKETQYF. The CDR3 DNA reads TGTGCCAGCAGCTTGGGGACAGGGCGTAAAGAGACCCAGTACTTC.